This T cell receptor beta chain appears in the sequencing data of a study of blood T cell repertoires in COVID-19. Background on the study: Both acute and convalescent COVID-19 samples were obtained from the United States, Italy and Spain. T cells, B-cell-depleted T cells, or PBMCs provided the cDNA or gDNA that served as material.

Each participant's cohort was designated according to participant-reported clinical history. The CDR3 totals 16 residues. The ends lost 4 bases at V and 5 bases at J; junction bases unmatched: 16. The germline V gene encodes CDR1 GTSNPN and CDR2 SVGIG (reference sequence). Per the study methods: Scientists estimated how many nucleated cells there were by amplifying reference gene primers. Profiling relied on immunoSEQ multiplex PCR, and the TCRdb table lists in-frame clones only, not all of them. V and J calls plus clone size are reproduced from that table; the DNA served to infer D and trimming. The sample includes around 250,000 clones, 85% to 90% of them seen just once.

The rearrangement joins TRBV30 to TRBJ2-5; 7 bases align to TRBD2. This receptor was obtained from a woman aged 25 to 39 with acute COVID-19. The sequencing input was PBMCs or T cells enriched from blood (not recorded which). CDR3 sequence: CAWNPPGTRGGETQYF. The CDR3, as DNA: TGTGCCTGGAACCCCCCGGGGACCCGGGGAGGGGAGACCCAGTACTTC.